The 25 T cell receptor beta chains below were found in one sample sequenced in a study of T cell responses to AZD1222 COVID-19 vaccine. Using immunoSEQ multiplex PCR, the repertoire was profiled, and TCRdb retains in-frame clones only, with some absent. Among 200,000 or so clones listed, over 85% were seen once. Sequences were derived from peripheral blood, sampled 28 days after the second AZD1222 dose. These receptors were taken from an adult who received the AZD1222 COVID-19 vaccine.

The gene calls are TRBV7-9 and TRBJ1-1; D is ambiguous. Germline CDR1 is SEHNR and CDR2 is FQNEAQ (reference sequence). Between the trimmed V and J ends, which lost 1 base and 5 bases, there was a span of 5 bases. This CDR3 spans 12 amino acids. CDR3 nucleotides: TGTGCCAGCAGCTTAGATGGGACTGAAGCTTTCTTT. It encodes CASSLDGTEAFF.

The rearrangement links TRBV28 to TRBJ1-1; 9 bases line up with TRBD1. V lost 7 bases and J lost 11; bases outside the gene matches: 17. Germline loops: CDR1 MDHEN, CDR2 SYDVKM. This CDR3 has 15 residues. The CDR3 loop reads CASKLPGQGVVYAFF. CDR3 DNA: TGTGCCAGCAAACTGCCGGGACAGGGTGTGGTGTACGCTTTCTTT.

The genes are TRBV29-1 and TRBJ1-3; D is ambiguous. Per the germline V gene, CDR1 is SQVTM and CDR2 is ANQGSEA. V was pared by 7 bases and J by 0 bases, with 13 bases between. The CDR3 has 14 residues. CDR3 DNA sequence: TGCAGCGCTGCGGGCAAGGCCTCTGGAAACACCATATATTTT. Translated, it gives CSAAGKASGNTIYF. Supplemented by reference TRBV29-1 and TRBJ1-3, the full variable domain reads SAVISQKPSRDICQRGTSLTIQCQVDSQVTMMFWYRQQPGQSLTLIATANQGSEATYESGFVIDKFPISRPNLTFSTLTVSNMSPEDSSIYLCSAAGKASGNTIYFGEGSWLTVV.

V is TRBV6-2 or TRBV6-3 and J is TRBJ1-6; no clear D gene. The V end lost 2 bases, the J end lost 0 bases, and 11 bases lay between the germline ends. This CDR3 has 17 amino acids. Germline lookup yields CDR1 MNHEY and CDR2 SVGEGT. The CDR3, as DNA: TGTGCCAGCAGTTACAACGGAATGCCCTCCTATAATTCACCCCTCCACTTT. Translation: CASSYNGMPSYNSPLHF.

The chain combines TRBV5-6 with TRBJ1-1; D uncertain. Germline assignment: CDR1 SGHDT and CDR2 YYEEEE. The CDR3 is 12 residues long. V was clipped by 2 bases and J by 3 bases, with 5 bases between them. This CDR3 reads CASSLGYTEAFF. CDR3 in DNA: TGTGCCAGCAGCTTAGGGTACACTGAAGCTTTCTTT.

This chain uses TRBV30 with TRBJ2-6; D is unclear. The CDR3 contains 13 residues. CDR1 GTSNPN and CDR2 SVGIG come from the germline V gene (reference sequence). The V end was cut by 3 bases, the J end by 1 base, with 4 bases between. The CDR3 here is CAWRGSGANVLTF. For the CDR3, the DNA is TGTGCCTGGAGGGGATCTGGGGCCAACGTCCTGACTTTC.

The chain employs TRBV28 and TRBJ1-3; 9 bases map to TRBD1. The germline V gene has CDR1 MDHEN and CDR2 SYDVKM. Trimming cost V 6 bases and J 4 bases; bases outside gene matches: 13. The CDR3 runs 17 residues. Written as DNA, the CDR3 is TGTGCCAGCAGGTCCCCGGGACAGGGACGGAACGGAAACACCATATATTTT. This translates into CASRSPGQGRNGNTIYF.

The chain recombines TRBV7-2 with TRBJ1-6; TRBD1 is a possible D gene (5 bases). This CDR3 is built from 14 residues. V was clipped by 1 base and J by 9 bases, with 10 bases between them. Germline CDR1 SGHTA, CDR2 FQGNSA. DNA of the CDR3: TGTGCCAGCAGCTTAGGGGGCATACTTTCACCCCTCCACTTT. Amino acids: CASSLGGILSPLHF.

The chain employs TRBV11-2 and TRBJ1-1, with a tentative D call TRBD1 (6 bases). Trimming cost V 4 bases and J 4 bases, with 16 bases left between them. CDR1 is SGHAT, CDR2 FQNNGV, per germline. The CDR3 has 15 residues. The CDR3 DNA sequence: TGTGCCAGCAGCTCGACCCGCCGGGGGCGCACTGAAGCTTTCTTT. Its protein is CASSSTRRGRTEAFF. The full variable domain, completed using reference TRBV11-2 and TRBJ1-1, is EAGVAQSPRYKIIEKRQSVAFWCNPISGHATLYWYQQILGQGPKLLIQFQNNGVVDDSQLPKDRFSAERLKGVDSTLKIQPAKLEDSAVYLCASSSTRRGRTEAFFGQGTRLTVV.

This clone was observed once. CDR3 protein: CASSLSTGELFF. The DNA for the CDR3 is TGCGCCAGCAGCTTGAGCACCGGGGAGCTGTTTTTT. The chain recombines TRBV5-1 with TRBJ2-2; D ambiguous. Germline values: CDR1 SGHRS, CDR2 YFSETQ. The CDR3 totals 12 residues. The V end was cut by 1 base, the J end by 4 bases, with 2 bases between. Full variable domain (missing parts from reference TRBV5-1 and TRBJ2-2): KAGVTQTPRYLIKTRGQQVTLSCSPISGHRSVSWYQQTPGQGLQFLFEYFSETQRNKGNFPGRFSGRQFSNSRSEMNVSTLELGDSALYLCASSLSTGELFFGEGSRLTVL.

This chain links TRBV19 with TRBJ2-7, with 8 bases fitting TRBD1. This CDR3 contains 14 residues. Germline V gene data show CDR1 as LNHDA and CDR2 as SQIVND (reference sequence). After removal of 6 bases from V and 2 bases from J, the junction contained 6 bases not matched to a gene. The CDR3 DNA sequence: TGTGCCAGTAGACGGGGGACAGGACCCTACGAGCAGTACTTC. Translation: CASRRGTGPYEQYF. Filled out from reference TRBV19 and TRBJ2-7, the complete variable domain reads DGGITQSPKYLFRKEGQNVTLSCEQNLNHDAMYWYRQDPGQGLRLIYYSQIVNDFQKGDIAEGYSVSREKKESFPLTVTSAQKNPTAFYLCASRRGTGPYEQYFGPGTRLTVT.

This clone appeared once. The chain carries TRBV11-2 and TRBJ2-7, with 12 bases that match TRBD2. This CDR3 region has 14 residues. The germline CDR1 and CDR2 sequences are SGHAT and FQNNGV. V was pared by 4 bases and J by 8 bases, with 6 bases of the junction left unmatched. The CDR3 sequence is CASSSYGLAGQQYF. CDR3 sequence (DNA): TGTGCCAGCAGCTCCTATGGACTAGCGGGGCAGCAGTACTTC.

The chain carries TRBV2 and TRBJ1-3; D gene uncertain. Germline V gene sequence: CDR1 SNHLY, CDR2 FYNNEI. The CDR3 contains 15 residues. The germline V and J ends were trimmed by 7 bases and 3 bases, with 16 bases remaining between them. In DNA, the CDR3 is TGTGCCAGCAAGCCACGGGAGTTTGGTGGAAACACCATATATTTT. Translation: CASKPREFGGNTIYF.

A remark on this clone: Within the sample, other DNA sequences also encode this same CDR3. The chain uses TRBV18 and TRBJ1-1; D possibly corresponds to TRBD1 (5 bases). Trimming pared 6 bases from V and 1 base from J, leaving 9 bases between. Germline V gives CDR1 KGHSH, CDR2 LQKENI. The CDR3 spans 13 residues. The CDR3 region has the DNA TGTGCCAGCTCCCCGGGGGAGAACACTGAAGCTTTCTTT. Protein sequence: CASSPGENTEAFF.

This clone was seen only once. The CDR3 region is CASRANNIGAEAFF. Here the CDR3 DNA reads TGTGCCAGCAGGGCCAATAATATTGGGGCTGAAGCTTTCTTT. This chain connects TRBV6-5 to TRBJ1-1, with D unresolved. Germline V CDR1 and CDR2: MNHEY, SVGAGI. V was pared by 6 bases and J by 6 bases, with 17 bases between. There are 14 residues in the CDR3.

A single count supports this clone. Other DNA sequences from this sample encode an identical CDR3 as well. CDR3 in DNA: TGTGCCAGCAGTGAACGGGGGTTGTACAATGAGCAGTTCTTC. Protein sequence: CASSERGLYNEQFF. The V call is TRBV6-1, the J call TRBJ2-1; possibly TRBD2 for D (6 bases). Per the germline V gene, CDR1 is MNHNS and CDR2 is SASEGT. The CDR3 contains 14 residues. Trimming left V 2 bases short and J 4 bases short, with 9 bases between.

CDR3 in DNA: TGTGCCAGCAGTTTAGGGGCAGCCGGGAACTATGGCTACACCTTC. It specifies CASSLGAAGNYGYTF. The V and J genes are TRBV28 and TRBJ1-2; possibly TRBD1 for D (5 bases). The V end was cut by 2 bases, the J end by 2 bases, with 12 bases between. CDR1 is MDHEN, CDR2 SYDVKM, per germline. The CDR3 sequence is 15 residues long.

The chain combines TRBV12-3 or TRBV12-4 with TRBJ1-3; the match to TRBD1 covers 8 bases. The junction had 4 bases not matched to a gene; V was cut back by 6 bases and J by 6 bases. The CDR3 length is 13 residues. The CDR3 loop reads CASRRDRLNTIYF. The CDR3 DNA sequence: TGTGCCAGCAGAAGGGACAGGCTAAACACCATATATTTT.

The chain combines TRBV19 with TRBJ2-7; D is ambiguous. Germline V gene data show CDR1 as LNHDA and CDR2 as SQIVND (reference sequence). Trimming cost V 0 bases and J 6 bases, with 18 bases left between them. CDR3 length: 16 residues. The CDR3 loop is CASSIDSPELKGEQYF. The CDR3 region has the DNA TGTGCCAGTAGTATAGATTCCCCAGAATTAAAGGGCGAGCAGTACTTC.

V and J are TRBV27 and TRBJ1-2, with TRBD1 as a possible D gene (6 bases). This CDR3 comprises 13 residues. V lost 8 bases and J lost 2, with 12 bases in between. CDR1 MNHEY and CDR2 SMNVEV come from the germline V gene (reference sequence). The CDR3 is CASGGQLNYGYTF. The CDR3 bases are TGTGCCAGCGGCGGACAGCTCAACTATGGCTACACCTTC.

In regard to this clone: This specimen includes other DNA sequences encoding the same CDR3. The chain recombines TRBV5-1 with TRBJ2-1; D gene ambiguous. In germline, CDR1 is SGHRS, CDR2 YFSETQ. The CDR3 loop spans 15 amino acids. Between the trimmed V and J ends, which lost 0 bases and 0 bases, there was a span of 7 bases. This chain's CDR3 is CASSLGQSSYNEQFF. As DNA, the CDR3 is TGCGCCAGCAGCTTGGGTCAGAGCTCCTACAATGAGCAGTTCTTC.

In regard to this clone: One end of the junction fails to match germline, which may point to a read error. J is TRBJ1-1 and V is TRBV7-2, with a weak D call TRBD1 (5 bases). Germline V gene data show CDR1 as SGHTA and CDR2 as FQGNSA. The CDR3 runs 13 residues. The CDR3 region has the DNA TGTGCCAGCAGCGCCCCAGGGAACCCTGAAGCTTTCTTT. It translates to CASSAPGNPEAFF.

The chain links TRBV19 to TRBJ2-7, with 7 bases that match TRBD2. The CDR3 extends over 15 amino acids. CDR1 LNHDA and CDR2 SQIVND come from the germline V gene (reference sequence). With V trimmed by 4 bases and J by 0 bases, 6 bases remained unmatched. CDR3 DNA sequence: TGTGCCAGTAGTAAACCAAGCGGGATCTCCTACGAGCAGTACTTC. It yields the protein CASSKPSGISYEQYF.

V gene TRBV5-1 combines with J gene TRBJ2-1; TRBD2 matches at 8 bases. V was clipped by 5 bases and J by 2 bases; unmatched bases: 6. The CDR3 is 15 amino acids. CDR1 and CDR2 (germline): SGHRS, YFSETQ. Here the CDR3 reads CASRQTSGTYNEQFF. CDR3 bases: TGCGCCAGCAGGCAAACTAGCGGTACCTACAATGAGCAGTTCTTC.

This chain connects TRBV28 to TRBJ1-2; D gene ambiguous. V was pared by 6 bases and J by 4 bases, with 12 bases between. The CDR3 sequence is 13 residues long. Germline V CDR1 and CDR2: MDHEN, SYDVKM. CDR3 amino acids: CASRGQTLYGYTF. The CDR3, as DNA: TGTGCCAGCAGAGGGCAGACTCTCTATGGCTACACCTTC.